The 29 T cell receptor beta chains below come from one sample, sequenced in a study of cytomegalovirus exposure and HLA in healthy donors. The PCR was carried out with 60 Vbeta primers and 13 Jbeta primers. Method: immunoSEQ multiplex PCR; TCRdb's copy keeps in-frame clones and lacks some. The table has some 91,000 clones, 86% seen once. Sequences were obtained from PBMCs. The source is a man aged 25 to 40 in good health and CMV-seropositive.

The V call is TRBV4-1, the J call TRBJ1-1, with D perhaps matching TRBD1 (6 bases). The CDR3 sequence is 14 residues long. Trimming stripped 4 bases from V and 3 bases from J, with 12 bases between. From germline, CDR1 is MGHRA and CDR2 YSYEKL. The CDR3 here is CASSLPDSYTEAFF. Here the CDR3 DNA reads TGCGCCAGCAGCCTCCCGGACAGTTACACTGAAGCTTTCTTT.

This rearrangement joins TRBV28 to TRBJ1-4; D is unclear. This CDR3 has 16 residues. Germline-derived CDR1 and CDR2 are MDHEN and SYDVKM. The germline V and J ends were trimmed by 6 bases and 0 bases, with 14 bases remaining between them. The CDR3 nucleotides are TGTGCCAGCAGCCTACACCAGACTGCAACTAATGAAAAACTGTTTTTT. It specifies CASSLHQTATNEKLFF. Full variable domain (outside the CDR3, taken from reference TRBV28 and TRBJ1-4): DVKVTQSSRYLVKRTGEKVFLECVQDMDHENMFWYRQDPGLGLRLIYFSYDVKMKEKGDIPEGYSVSREKKERFSLILESASTNQTSMYLCASSLHQTATNEKLFFGSGTQLSVL.

This sequence joins TRBV6-5 and TRBJ2-7; 7 bases map to TRBD1. V gave up 6 bases and J gave up 7 bases; unmatched junction bases: 9. This CDR3 is built from 13 residues. Germline V gene data show CDR1 as MNHEY and CDR2 as SVGAGI. The CDR3 reads CASSPGQALEQYF. In DNA, the CDR3 is TGTGCCAGCAGCCCCGGACAGGCTTTGGAGCAGTACTTC.

This rearrangement joins TRBV30 to TRBJ1-5; TRBD1 agrees at 7 bases. Germline V gives CDR1 GTSNPN, CDR2 SVGIG (reference sequence). The CDR3 is 16 amino acids. V gave up 5 bases and J gave up 2 bases; unmatched junction bases: 12. The CDR3 here is CAWSGGTGDGNQPQHF. The CDR3 region has the DNA TGTGCCTGGTCAGGGGGAACAGGGGATGGCAATCAGCCCCAGCATTTT.

J is TRBJ2-3 and V is TRBV4-1, with 9 bases lining up with TRBD2. The V segment lost 4 bases and the J segment 2 bases; nucleotides outside the gene matches: 7. In germline, CDR1 is MGHRA, CDR2 YSYEKL. The CDR3 is 16 residues long. The CDR3 region is CASSPIAGELTDTQYF. The CDR3 DNA reads as TGCGCCAGCAGCCCGATAGCGGGAGAGCTCACAGATACGCAGTATTTT.

The chain couples TRBV5-1 to TRBJ2-7, with D hard to call. Trimming stripped 1 base from V and 3 bases from J, with 8 bases between. CDR1 and CDR2 from the germline V gene are SGHRS and YFSETQ. The CDR3 sequence is 13 residues long. The CDR3 is CASSLYPDYEQYF. The CDR3 DNA sequence: TGCGCCAGCAGCTTGTATCCAGACTACGAGCAGTACTTC.

V is TRBV18 and J is TRBJ1-5; 8 nucleotides agree with TRBD1. CDR3 length equals 15 residues. The J segment lost 0 bases and the V segment lost 6 bases, leaving 4 bases of the junction unmatched. Germline V gene data show CDR1 as KGHSH and CDR2 as LQKENI. CDR3 sequence (DNA): TGTGCCAGCTCCTTAGACAGGGGTAGCAATCAGCCCCAGCATTTT. Its protein product is CASSLDRGSNQPQHF.

The chain couples TRBV18 to TRBJ2-1; 9 bases line up with TRBD1. Germline values: CDR1 KGHSH, CDR2 LQKENI. The V gene end was trimmed by 3 bases and the J gene end by 10 bases; junction bases not matched to a gene: 10. The CDR3 is made up of 15 amino acids. CDR3 in amino acids: CASSPRTSGQGEQFF. The CDR3 DNA follows: TGTGCCAGCTCACCCAGGACCTCCGGACAGGGGGAGCAGTTCTTC.

The chain links TRBV11-2 to TRBJ2-5; 7 bases line up with TRBD1. This CDR3 has 16 residues. Per the germline V gene, CDR1 is SGHAT and CDR2 is FQNNGV. With 1 base clipped from V and 4 bases from J, the junction kept 9 bases outside the gene matches. For the CDR3, the DNA is TGTGCCAGCAGCTTAGCCCCCAGGGGGTGGAGAGAGACCCAGTACTTC. Translated, it gives CASSLAPRGWRETQYF.

The rearrangement uses TRBV7-8 and TRBJ2-7; tentative D call: TRBD1 (6 bases). CDR1 and CDR2 (germline): SGHVS, FQNEAQ. This CDR3 spans 16 amino acids. Trimming stripped 5 bases from V and 1 base from J, with 18 bases between. The CDR3 loop is CASSGGGTHTSYEQYF. The CDR3 nucleotides read TGTGCCAGCAGCGGAGGTGGGACACACACTTCCTACGAGCAGTACTTC.

This chain links TRBV30 with TRBJ2-2; D is perhaps TRBD2 (6 bases). Germline CDR1 GTSNPN, CDR2 SVGIG (reference sequence). CDR3 length: 14 amino acids. Trimming pared 7 bases from V and 0 bases from J, leaving 12 bases between. CDR3 sequence: CASGRGTNTGELFF. Here the CDR3 DNA reads TGTGCCTCTGGGCGGGGTACGAACACCGGGGAGCTGTTTTTT.

The chain uses TRBV28 and TRBJ2-2; maybe TRBD2 (5 bases). CDR1 and CDR2 (germline): MDHEN, SYDVKM. Trimming cost V 4 bases and J 7 bases, with 22 bases left between them. CDR3 length: 17 residues. CDR3: CASSSSTPTNWIGELFF. The CDR3 DNA sequence: TGTGCCAGCAGTTCCTCGACTCCGACTAATTGGATCGGGGAGCTGTTTTTT. The full variable domain, with the rest looked up from reference TRBV28 and TRBJ2-2, is DVKVTQSSRYLVKRTGEKVFLECVQDMDHENMFWYRQDPGLGLRLIYFSYDVKMKEKGDIPEGYSVSREKKERFSLILESASTNQTSMYLCASSSSTPTNWIGELFFGEGSRLTVL.

This chain uses TRBV5-1 with TRBJ2-2, with 9 bases matching TRBD2. Germline V CDR1 and CDR2: SGHRS, YFSETQ. J was trimmed by 0 bases and V by 1 base; bases with no gene match: 1. The CDR3 spans 16 residues. CDR3 sequence: CASSLRTSANTGELFF. CDR3 coding DNA: TGCGCCAGCAGCTTGCGGACTAGCGCGAACACCGGGGAGCTGTTTTTT.

In DNA form, the CDR3 reads TGTGCCAGTAGTTTAGGAGGCCCCTACAATGAGCAGTTCTTC. Translated: CASSLGGPYNEQFF. V is TRBV19 and J is TRBJ2-1, with D possibly TRBD2 on 5 matching bases. Between the trimmed V and J ends, which lost 5 bases and 2 bases, there was a span of 10 bases. The germline V gene encodes CDR1 LNHDA and CDR2 SQIVND (reference sequence). This CDR3 region has 14 residues.

This clone has more than one count but fewer than ten. The same CDR3 arises from other DNA sequences in this sample as well. This sequence joins TRBV12-5 and TRBJ1-1; no firm D call. CDR1 and CDR2 (germline): LGHNT, FRNRAP. V dropped 5 bases and J dropped 3 bases, with 10 bases sitting between them. The CDR3 is made up of 13 amino acids. CDR3 in amino acids: CASGNSFYTEAFF. DNA of the CDR3: TGTGCTAGTGGTAACAGTTTCTACACTGAAGCTTTCTTT.

The V and J genes are TRBV6-1 and TRBJ2-3; TRBD2 agrees at 7 bases. Germline V gene data show CDR1 as MNHNS and CDR2 as SASEGT. The CDR3 runs 15 residues. V trimming: 2 bases; J trimming: 4 bases; junction bases outside the gene matches: 6. The CDR3 DNA reads as TGTGCCAGCAGTGAATGGGGCGGGAGCTCAGATACGCAGTATTTT. Its translation: CASSEWGGSSDTQYF.

The chain joins TRBV25-1 to TRBJ2-1; 8 positions agree with TRBD2. The CDR3 is 15 amino acids. Unmatched junction bases numbered 13, after V lost 10 bases and J lost 5 bases. Germline CDR1 reads MGHDK; CDR2 reads SYGVNS. CDR3 protein: CATRDMLAGDNEQFF. CDR3 DNA sequence: TGTGCCACCAGGGATATGCTAGCGGGCGACAATGAGCAGTTCTTC.

V usage is TRBV7-9 and J usage is TRBJ2-5, with 9 positions matching TRBD2. Germline trimming cut 5 bases from V and 2 bases from J; bases unmatched to any gene: 6. Looked up from germline, CDR1 is SEHNR and CDR2 is FQNEAQ (reference sequence). The CDR3 is made up of 15 amino acids. The CDR3 nucleotides are TGTGCCAGCAGCCCCCGACTAGCGGAACAAGAGACCCAGTACTTC. Its translation is CASSPRLAEQETQYF.

CDR3 protein: CAIREPGQVYEQYF. The CDR3 region has the DNA TGTGCCATCAGGGAACCGGGACAGGTCTACGAGCAGTACTTC. V gene TRBV10-3 combines with J gene TRBJ2-7; 8 bases map to TRBD1. Looked up from germline, CDR1 is ENHRY and CDR2 is SYGVKD. V was pared by 6 bases and J by 3 bases, with 7 bases of the junction left unmatched. The CDR3 covers 14 residues.

The V gene is TRBV7-8, the J gene TRBJ1-1; D gene uncertain. V lost 5 bases to trimming and J lost 4 bases, with 20 bases between them. The CDR3 runs to 16 residues. CDR1 is SGHVS and CDR2 is FQNEAQ in the germline V gene. The CDR3 nucleotides read TGTGCCAGCAGCCCCCCAGGAGGCGCCGGTGGCACTGAAGCTTTCTTT. Encoded protein: CASSPPGGAGGTEAFF.

The rearrangement uses TRBV30 and TRBJ1-4; maybe TRBD1 (6 bases). The germline V and J ends were trimmed by 0 bases and 0 bases, with 17 bases remaining between them. The germline V gene encodes CDR1 GTSNPN and CDR2 SVGIG (reference sequence). The CDR3 covers 18 residues. This CDR3 is CAWSVGGTRSSTNEKLFF. The CDR3 DNA reads as TGTGCCTGGAGTGTGGGGGGGACACGGTCGTCAACTAATGAAAAACTGTTTTTT.

The V and J genes are TRBV11-3 and TRBJ2-3; weak D call: TRBD2 (6 bases). The CDR3 has 14 amino acids. Trimming took off 3 bases at V and 5 bases at J, with 12 bases between the two ends. Germline loops: CDR1 SGHNT, CDR2 YENEEA. CDR3 loop: CASSLSGLLDTQYF. The CDR3 nucleotides are TGTGCCAGCAGCTTGTCGGGACTCCTAGATACGCAGTATTTT.

The J gene is TRBJ1-1, the V gene TRBV28, with TRBD1 as a possible D gene (6 bases). Germline V gene data show CDR1 as MDHEN and CDR2 as SYDVKM. The germline V and J ends were trimmed by 5 bases and 5 bases, with 15 bases remaining between them. The CDR3 is 14 residues long. DNA for the CDR3: TGTGCCAGCAGTACCCCCGGACAGAGGACTGAAGCTTTCTTT. It specifies CASSTPGQRTEAFF.

This clone appeared a few times. The rearrangement joins TRBV29-1 to TRBJ2-1; 11 bases are a match to TRBD1. The V gene end was trimmed by 6 bases and the J gene end by 4 bases; junction bases not matched to a gene: 2. This CDR3 spans 13 amino acids. Germline V gene sequence: CDR1 SQVTM, CDR2 ANQGSEA. The CDR3 spells CSVGTGGYNEQFF. For the CDR3, the DNA is TGCAGCGTGGGGACAGGGGGATACAATGAGCAGTTCTTC.

V is TRBV5-6 and J is TRBJ1-5, with D unclear. The ends were cut back, 0 bases at V and 5 bases at J, with 6 bases in the middle. Germline assignment: CDR1 SGHDT and CDR2 YYEEEE. The CDR3 totals 13 residues. CDR3 protein: CASSLAVDQPQHF. The CDR3 nucleotides read TGTGCCAGCAGCTTGGCCGTCGATCAGCCCCAGCATTTT.

The rearrangement uses TRBV6-5 and TRBJ2-1; TRBD2 is a possible D gene (5 bases). Trimming cost V 4 bases and J 4 bases, with 17 bases left between them. The germline CDR1 and CDR2 sequences are MNHEY and SVGAGI. The CDR3 has 16 amino acids. CDR3 sequence (DNA): TGTGCCAGCAGTTCCCGTGGGCTAGCAGCATACAATGAGCAGTTCTTC. It yields the protein CASSSRGLAAYNEQFF.

This chain links TRBV27 with TRBJ2-3, with TRBD2 matching over 8 bases. The CDR3 runs 16 residues. The germline V gene encodes CDR1 MNHEY and CDR2 SMNVEV (reference sequence). V shed 4 bases and J 1 base; nucleotides not matched to a gene: 7. The CDR3 sequence: CASSSRTSWRTDTQYF. The CDR3 DNA reads TGTGCCAGCAGTTCCCGGACTAGCTGGCGCACAGATACGCAGTATTTT.

V gene TRBV10-2 combines with J gene TRBJ1-5; D is unclear. Germline values: CDR1 WSHSY, CDR2 SAAADI. The CDR3 is 12 amino acids. V was cut by 6 bases and J by 4 bases, with 7 bases left in between. The CDR3 DNA follows: TGCGCCAGCAGCGGACTTAATCAGCCCCAGCATTTT. Protein: CASSGLNQPQHF.

This chain connects TRBV27 to TRBJ2-7; D gene unclear. Trimming removed 2 bases at V and 2 bases at J, with 10 bases between. This CDR3 has 14 amino acids. Per the germline V gene, CDR1 is MNHEY and CDR2 is SMNVEV (reference sequence). CDR3 in DNA: TGTGCCAGCAGTTTAAGCAAACCGACCTACGAGCAGTACTTC. It is translated as CASSLSKPTYEQYF.